One and the same sample provided the 25 T cell receptor beta chains below, sequenced in a study of blood T cell repertoires in COVID-19. Sequenced by immunoSEQ multiplex PCR; TCRdb stores in-frame clones only, minus some. The table includes approximately 330,000 clones, approximately 87% detected once. Sequencing used peripheral blood. Source of these receptors: a woman aged 50 to 60 with active or convalescent COVID-19.

The genes are TRBV3-1 (or the pseudogene TRBV3-2) and TRBJ1-5; no clear D gene. Looked up from germline, CDR1 is LGHDT and CDR2 is YNNKEL (reference sequence). The germline V and J ends were trimmed by 6 bases and 4 bases, with 7 bases remaining between them. The CDR3 loop spans 12 amino acids. The CDR3 loop reads CASRSGNQPQHF. The CDR3 DNA sequence: TGTGCCAGCAGGTCGGGGAATCAGCCCCAGCATTTT.

V gene TRBV9 combines with J gene TRBJ1-3; D is possibly TRBD1 (6 bases). The germline V gene encodes CDR1 SGDLS and CDR2 YYNGEE. The CDR3 length is 14 residues. With 6 bases removed from V and 2 bases from J, the gap between germline ends came to 12 bases. The CDR3 DNA is TGTGCCAGCACCTTAACAGGGACTGGAAACACCATATATTTT. Translation gives CASTLTGTGNTIYF.

For the CDR3, the DNA is TGTGCCAGCTCACCTAAAGAGGGACTAGCGGGAGGCCTTAACGAGCAGTTCTTC. It specifies CASSPKEGLAGGLNEQFF. V usage is TRBV18 and J usage is TRBJ2-1; TRBD2 matches 15 bases. The CDR3 is made up of 18 amino acids. Losses at the gene ends were 3 bases for V and 10 bases for J; bases not matched to a gene: 13. CDR1 is KGHSH, CDR2 LQKENI, per germline.

The chain joins TRBV7-3 to TRBJ2-5, with a possible D match to TRBD2 (7 bases). Germline CDR1 and CDR2: SGHTA and FQGTGA. CDR3 length: 13 amino acids. V lost 5 bases and J 7 bases, leaving 14 bases between the germline ends. CDR3 residues: CASSPGQRGTQYF. The CDR3 region has the DNA TGTGCCAGCAGCCCCGGACAGCGGGGGACCCAGTACTTC.

The chain employs TRBV19 and TRBJ1-1; TRBD1 matches at 7 bases. Germline V lookup: CDR1 LNHDA, CDR2 SQIVND (reference sequence). CDR3 size: 13 residues. V was clipped by 7 bases and J by 3 bases; unmatched bases: 5. This chain's CDR3 is CASTPGGYTEAFF. CDR3 DNA sequence: TGTGCCAGTACCCCAGGGGGATACACTGAAGCTTTCTTT. The variable domain in full, completed from reference TRBV19 and TRBJ1-1, reads DGGITQSPKYLFRKEGQNVTLSCEQNLNHDAMYWYRQDPGQGLRLIYYSQIVNDFQKGDIAEGYSVSREKKESFPLTVTSAQKNPTAFYLCASTPGGYTEAFFGQGTRLTVV.

The chain carries TRBV10-3 and TRBJ1-4, with 9 bases aligning to TRBD1. The CDR3 sequence is 15 residues long. In germline, CDR1 is ENHRY, CDR2 SYGVKD. V lost 8 bases and J lost 3; bases outside the gene matches: 7. CDR3 coding DNA: TGTGCCATCTGGAACGGGGACAGGGCTAATGAAAAACTGTTTTTT. It yields the protein CAIWNGDRANEKLFF.

The rearrangement joins TRBV6-5 to TRBJ1-2, with TRBD1 identical over 10 bases. Germline CDR1 and CDR2: MNHEY and SVGAGI. The CDR3 runs 15 residues. V was pared by 6 bases and J by 4 bases, with 8 bases of the junction left unmatched. The CDR3 here is CASSLRDRGTYGYTF. As DNA, the CDR3 is TGTGCCAGCAGCCTGCGGGACAGGGGTACCTATGGCTACACCTTC.

V is TRBV19 and J is TRBJ1-2; a weak D match, TRBD1 (5 bases). CDR1 LNHDA and CDR2 SQIVND come from the germline V gene (reference sequence). The CDR3 extends over 13 amino acids. V lost 4 bases and J 2 bases, leaving 8 bases between the germline ends. The CDR3 region is CASSKTENYGYTF. The CDR3 DNA follows: TGTGCCAGTAGTAAGACAGAAAACTATGGCTACACCTTC.

The V and J genes are TRBV19 and TRBJ1-5; unclear D gene. V was trimmed by 6 bases and J by 0 bases, leaving 3 bases between them. Germline CDR1 is LNHDA and CDR2 is SQIVND (reference sequence). The CDR3 is 12 residues long. CDR3 sequence (DNA): TGTGCCAGTAGCCATAGCAATCAGCCCCAGCATTTT. Translation gives CASSHSNQPQHF.

The rearrangement uses TRBV7-3 and TRBJ2-1, with TRBD2 matching 11 bases. CDR3 length: 19 residues. Germline CDR1 and CDR2: SGHTA and FQGTGA. V lost 2 bases to trimming and J lost 0 bases; unmatched junction nucleotides: 9. Here the CDR3 DNA reads TGTGCCAGCAGCTTAGTGTCTAGCGGGGGGAGGACCTCCTACAATGAGCAGTTCTTC. Its protein is CASSLVSSGGRTSYNEQFF.

This chain connects TRBV11-1 to TRBJ2-7; 10 positions match TRBD1. CDR3 length: 15 amino acids. With 5 bases clipped from V and 13 bases from J, the junction kept 17 bases outside the gene matches. Germline V gives CDR1 SGHAT, CDR2 FQDESV (reference sequence). CDR3 region: CASSTGGTGVGEPYF. The CDR3 region has the DNA TGTGCCAGCAGCACAGGCGGGACAGGGGTTGGTGAGCCCTACTTC.

The chain is built from TRBV21-1 and TRBJ2-5; TRBD1 is taken as the D call from the table, unchecked against the DNA. TRBV21-1 is given as a pseudogene. The CDR3 loop spans 20 amino acids. CDR3 nucleotides: TGTGCCAGCAGCCCCCACAATCACACGGGGACAGCGAGATTCCAAGAGACCCAGTACTTC. This encodes CASSPHNHTGTARFQETQYF.

This chain joins TRBV15 and TRBJ1-2, with 7 bases matching TRBD1. CDR1 is LNHNV and CDR2 is YYDKDF in the germline V gene (reference sequence). This CDR3 comprises 17 residues. After removal of 0 bases from V and 5 bases from J, the junction contained 12 bases not matched to a gene. Here the CDR3 reads CATSRDFGIGGGYGYTF. For the CDR3, the DNA is TGTGCCACCAGCAGAGATTTCGGGATAGGGGGCGGGTATGGCTACACCTTC.

The V gene is TRBV7-2, the J gene TRBJ1-3; no definite D call. The germline gives CDR1 SGHTA, CDR2 FQGNSA. CDR3 size: 16 residues. Trimming left V 1 base short and J 4 bases short, with 14 bases between. In DNA form, the CDR3 reads TGTGCCAGCAGCTTAGGGGAGGCCGGTAGGGGAAACACCATATATTTT. Protein sequence: CASSLGEAGRGNTIYF.

V gene TRBV21-1 combines with J gene TRBJ1-2; the table's D call of TRBD1 was not tested on the DNA. TRBV21-1 is tagged as a pseudogene. The CDR3 consists of 12 residues. The CDR3 reads CASRQWYYGYTF. CDR3 in DNA: TGTGCCAGCAGACAGTGGTACTATGGCTACACCTTC.

This clone was seen a handful of times. The chain combines TRBV5-4 with TRBJ1-1, with 12 bases that match TRBD1. The V gene's germline CDR1 is SGHNT and CDR2 YYREEE (reference sequence). The trim removed 4 bases at V and 8 bases at J, leaving 9 bases unmatched. This CDR3 has 15 amino acids. Here the CDR3 reads CASSSTGTGGVEAFF. CDR3 DNA: TGTGCCAGCAGCAGTACCGGGACAGGGGGCGTCGAAGCTTTCTTT.

The V call is TRBV6-6, the J call TRBJ1-6; 9 bases line up with TRBD1. The germline V gene encodes CDR1 MNHNY and CDR2 SVGAGI (reference sequence). With 6 bases clipped from V and 6 bases from J, the junction kept 3 bases outside the gene matches. The CDR3 has 14 amino acids. CDR3: CASSPTGGNSPLHF. DNA of the CDR3: TGTGCCAGCAGCCCGACAGGGGGTAATTCACCCCTCCACTTT.

The V and J genes are TRBV18 and TRBJ2-7, with TRBD1 as a possible D gene (6 bases). V lost 0 bases and J 0 bases, leaving 12 bases between the germline ends. Germline V CDR1 and CDR2: KGHSH, LQKENI. The CDR3 sequence is 16 residues long. This chain's CDR3 is CASSPPQGMPSYEQYF. In DNA form, the CDR3 reads TGTGCCAGCTCACCACCTCAGGGGATGCCCTCCTACGAGCAGTACTTC.

The rearrangement joins TRBV7-3 to TRBJ2-2; D is possibly TRBD1 (7 bases). CDR3 size: 17 residues. CDR1 is SGHTA, CDR2 FQGTGA, per germline. V lost 5 bases, J lost 2 bases, and 18 bases lay in between. The CDR3 reads CASSDPQGDSNTGELFF. The CDR3 coding sequence is TGTGCCAGCAGCGATCCCCAGGGGGACTCTAACACCGGGGAGCTGTTTTTT.

V usage is TRBV7-6 and J usage is TRBJ1-2; D gene ambiguous. Germline CDR1 SGHVS, CDR2 FNYEAQ. Trimming cost V 3 bases and J 8 bases, with 7 bases left between them. The length of the CDR3 is 11 residues. The CDR3 sequence is CASSFDTGYTF. CDR3 nucleotide sequence: TGTGCCAGCAGCTTCGACACCGGCTACACCTTC. The full variable domain, in which reference TRBV7-6 and TRBJ1-2 provide the parts outside the CDR3, is GAGVSQSPRYKVTKRGQDVALRCDPISGHVSLYWYRQALGQGPEFLTYFNYEAQQDKSGLPNDRFSAERPEGSISTLTIQRTEQRDSAMYRCASSFDTGYTFGSGTRLTVV.

The CDR3 sequence is CATRDRPYEQYF. The DNA of the CDR3 is TGTGCCACCAGGGACAGGCCGTACGAGCAGTACTTC. The chain is built from TRBV27 and TRBJ2-7, with TRBD1 identical over 8 bases. Per germline, CDR1 MNHEY and CDR2 SMNVEV (reference sequence). The CDR3 loop spans 12 amino acids. V was pared by 10 bases and J by 4 bases, with 6 bases of the junction left unmatched.

The rearrangement joins TRBV27 to TRBJ2-4; 7 positions match TRBD2. Germline CDR1 and CDR2: MNHEY and SMNVEV (reference sequence). This CDR3 spans 14 amino acids. V lost 1 base to trimming and J lost 8 bases; unmatched junction nucleotides: 5. The CDR3 here is CASSLLGRADIQYF. The DNA for the CDR3 is TGTGCCAGCAGTTTATTGGGGAGGGCGGACATTCAGTACTTC.

This rearrangement joins TRBV6-4 to TRBJ2-2, with D perhaps matching TRBD1 (6 bases). CDR3 size: 12 residues. The V end was cut by 6 bases, the J end by 7 bases, with 9 bases between. CDR1 is MRHNA and CDR2 is SNTAGT in the germline V gene. The CDR3 region is CASRTTGGELFF. DNA for the CDR3: TGTGCCAGCAGAACGACAGGCGGGGAGCTGTTTTTT.

This sequence joins TRBV2 and TRBJ1-1; D not certain. V dropped 7 bases and J dropped 7 bases, with 10 bases sitting between them. Germline assignment: CDR1 SNHLY and CDR2 FYNNEI. The CDR3 runs to 11 residues. CDR3 in amino acids: CASNDRNEAFF. DNA for the CDR3: TGTGCCAGCAACGATAGAAATGAAGCTTTCTTT. Full variable domain (missing parts from reference TRBV2 and TRBJ1-1): EPEVTQTPSHQVTQMGQEVILRCVPISNHLYFYWYRQILGQKVEFLVSFYNNEISEKSEIFDDQFSVERPDGSNFTLKIRSTKLEDSAMYFCASNDRNEAFFGQGTRLTVV.

V gene TRBV6-5 combines with J gene TRBJ2-7; 9 nucleotides match TRBD2. With V trimmed by 6 bases and J by 2 bases, 5 bases remained unmatched. The CDR3 has 14 residues. Germline values: CDR1 MNHEY, CDR2 SVGAGI. CDR3 nucleotides: TGTGCCAGCAGGAGACTAGCGGCCCCCTACGAGCAGTACTTC. This encodes CASRRLAAPYEQYF.